This TCR beta chain was retrieved from a study of blood T cell repertoires in COVID-19. Study-level background: Italy, Spain and the United States were the sources of the convalescent and acute COVID-19 samples. Sources were T cells, B-cell-depleted T cells, or PBMCs; the material itself was cDNA or gDNA.

Germline V gene sequence: CDR1 SGHRS, CDR2 YFSETQ. This CDR3 region has 14 residues. V was shortened by 2 bases and J by 1 base, with 7 bases between the two germline ends. In the source study's methods: Counts of nucleated cells, estimated from reference gene primer amplification, were obtained. Only in-frame clones appear in the TCRdb table, and some are missing; sequencing was by immunoSEQ multiplex PCR. V and J calls and clone size are copied from that table; D and trimming were computed from the DNA. In the table there are around 230,000 clones, roughly 80% of which are singletons. The chain uses TRBV5-1 and TRBJ2-1; maybe TRBD1 (5 bases). Sequences were obtained from peripheral blood. This TCR was sampled from a woman of 80 years or more with acute or convalescent COVID-19. The CDR3 loop reads CASSLAGSYNEQFF. In DNA form, the CDR3 reads TGCGCCAGCAGCTTAGCAGGGTCCTACAATGAGCAGTTCTTC.